This T cell receptor (beta chain) originates from a study of radiotherapy plus CTLA-4 blockade in lung cancer. Study-level information: Overall, 18% of patients showed an objective response, while about 29% attained disease control.

Focal radiation with ipilimumab CTLA-4 blockade was given to patients with chemo-refractory metastatic non-small-cell lung cancer. This clone was observed a handful of times. Its specificity is unknown. This CDR3 is built from 17 residues. The V segment lost 5 bases and the J segment 5 bases; nucleotides outside the gene matches: 11. Germline CDR1 SGHAT, CDR2 FQNNGV. TCRdb's copy holds only in-frame clones and misses some; the assay was immunoSEQ multiplex PCR. This table holds roughly 66,000 clones, about 85% found once. Study-level findings and limits: After treatment with radiotherapy plus ipilimumab, TCR clones that came from the tumor expanded in blood. The best prediction of response reportedly came from early blood T cell clone dynamics, with interferon-beta.

The chain uses TRBV11-2 and TRBJ2-5, with 13 bases matching TRBD2. The TCR comes from a human donor with non-small cell lung cancer who had a partial response to radiotherapy plus ipilimumab. The specimen was peripheral blood, collected from a patient treated with radiotherapy plus ipilimumab. CDR3: CASSVGTSGRGMETQYF. CDR3 bases: TGTGCCAGCAGCGTGGGAACTAGCGGGAGGGGAATGGAGACCCAGTACTTC.